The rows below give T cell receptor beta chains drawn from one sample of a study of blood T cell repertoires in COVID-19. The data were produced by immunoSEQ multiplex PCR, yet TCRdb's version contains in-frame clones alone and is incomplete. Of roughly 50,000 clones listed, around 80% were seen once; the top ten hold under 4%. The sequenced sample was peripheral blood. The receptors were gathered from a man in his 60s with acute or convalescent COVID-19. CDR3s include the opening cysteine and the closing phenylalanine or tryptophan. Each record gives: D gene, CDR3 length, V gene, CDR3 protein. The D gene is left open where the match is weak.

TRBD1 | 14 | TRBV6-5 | CASSTGQGGTEAFF
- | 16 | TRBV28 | CASSSPSTASGNTIYF
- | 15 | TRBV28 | CASSSSLLPSYEQYF
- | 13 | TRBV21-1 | CASSNSRLNEQYF
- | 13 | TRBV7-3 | CASSSGVGKEQYF
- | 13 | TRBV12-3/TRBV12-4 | CAIEPPGYNEQFF
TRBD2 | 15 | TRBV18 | CASSQAGTSVDTQYF
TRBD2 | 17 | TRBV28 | CASSSPSLAGASNEQYF
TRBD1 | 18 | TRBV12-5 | CASGLAPTRTGNDYGYTF
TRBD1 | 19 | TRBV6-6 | CASSPSPGQGNGAYEGQYF
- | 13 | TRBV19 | CASSGGGYTEAFF
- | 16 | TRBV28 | CASSLAGVKTNEKLFF
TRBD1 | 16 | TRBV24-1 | CATSDHDRGTYNEQFF
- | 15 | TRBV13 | CASSQDWGEGTEAFF
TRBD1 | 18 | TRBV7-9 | CASSPRGQGGLSNYGYTF
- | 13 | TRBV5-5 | CASSLALDQTQYF
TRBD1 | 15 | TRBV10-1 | CASSEGTGTSYEQYF
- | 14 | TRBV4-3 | CASSQERRASGYTF
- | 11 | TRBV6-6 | CASRAETTLHF
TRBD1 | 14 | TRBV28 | CASRPGQELGEQYF
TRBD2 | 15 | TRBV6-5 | CASSYSGTTKETQYF
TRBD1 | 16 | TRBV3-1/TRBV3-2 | CASSQVGTGGSYEQYF
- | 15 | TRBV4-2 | CASSHNPAGTGELFF
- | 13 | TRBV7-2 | CASSNPWGSVQFF
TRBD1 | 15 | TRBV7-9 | CASSLVGQGSHEQFF
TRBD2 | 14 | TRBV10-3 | CAISRGVGFYEQYF
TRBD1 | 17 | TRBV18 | CASSQDRGGISNQPQHF
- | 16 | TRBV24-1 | CATSDPRMGDTGELFF
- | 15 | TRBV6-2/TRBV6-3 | CASSYSRTDTDTQYF
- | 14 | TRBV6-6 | CASSYGGAAYGYTF
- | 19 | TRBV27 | CASSLEGWMGSQDYNEQFF
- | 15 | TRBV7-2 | CASSLSRGSTDTQYF
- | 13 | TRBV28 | CASSPDLNGGYTF
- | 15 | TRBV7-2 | CASSLMTASNYGYTF
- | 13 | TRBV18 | CASSPGEDQPQHF
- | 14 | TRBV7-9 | CASSPPEVSYEQYF
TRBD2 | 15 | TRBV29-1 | CSVCLAGGPGETQYF
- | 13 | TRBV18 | CASFSGVQETQYF
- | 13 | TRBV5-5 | CASSLGLMNEQFF
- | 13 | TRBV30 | CAWSRGGNTEAFF
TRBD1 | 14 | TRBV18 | CASSSGTVDSPLHF
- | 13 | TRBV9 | CASSVAPLDTQYF
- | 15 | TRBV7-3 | CASSLIGSGADTQYF
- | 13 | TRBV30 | CAWNKPQVNEQYF
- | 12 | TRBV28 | CASSGLTGELFF
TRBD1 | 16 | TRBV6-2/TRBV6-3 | CASSYDRGRGNQPQHF
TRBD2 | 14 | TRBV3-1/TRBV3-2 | CASSQYSGRGEQYF
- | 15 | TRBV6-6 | CASSYLNPGADTQYF
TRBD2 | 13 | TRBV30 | CAWTRGRRDTQYF
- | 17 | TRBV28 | CASSRRGTQLAKNIQYF